This T cell receptor beta chain was sequenced during a study of human CD8 memory T cell subsets (dated by TCRdb to 2018 to 2020). Some background on the complete study: To assess clonal relationships, the TCRbeta repertoires of stem-like (TSTEM), progenitor exhausted-like (TPEX) and effector memory CD8+ T cell subsets were compared. Six donors each provided TSTEM, TPEX and effector memory subsets, and TCRbeta repertoires were obtained from all six. Beyond this particular receptor, the publication reports: Chao1 estimates suggested greater repertoire diversity in TSTEM than in TPEX subsets, potentially reflecting a broader range of specificities. Clonotypes were shared with effector memory cells by both stem-like subsets, but only minimal overlap was found between TSTEM and TPEX repertoires, suggesting distinct antigen spectra. Only TCRbeta chains were sequenced, and repertoire comparisons were based on 5 to 7 donors, with testing performed by paired t-tests and Bonferroni correction. Similarly high normalized Shannon-Wiener diversity was shown by TSTEM and TPEX subsets, whereas comparatively lower diversity was seen in effector memory subsets.

The CDR3, from cysteine to phenylalanine, totals 13 residues. The entry carries no DNA sequence. CDR1 MDHEN and CDR2 SYDVKM were looked up in the germline V gene. Sequencing took place on a NextSeq 550. A Human TCR Profiling Kit was used to prepare UMI-labeled 5' RACE TCRbeta libraries. The same number of PCR cycles was used to prepare all TCRbeta libraries in parallel. Turning to the authors' computational methods: Between about 2,700 and 20,000 functional CDR3beta clonotypes were contained in each TCRbeta library. MIGEC 1.2.9 handled UMI extraction and consensus assembly, with a minimum of three reads required per UMI. MiXCR 3.0.3 was used to extract in-frame CDR3beta repertoires. Each sample was downsampled to 42,000 randomly selected UMIs before diversity metrics were calculated in VDJtools 1.2.1. For the top 3,000 clones of each sample pair, the repertoire overlap metrics D, R and F2 were calculated in VDJtools. TCRdb reprocessed the reads, so every CDR3 protein sequence counts as one entry and DNA is not shown. The V and J calls and clone size come from TCRdb's table, not from the authors' own analysis. This sample's listing comprises about 17,000 distinct CDR3 sequences. The ten top clones hold about 5.6% of the sample.

To note about this clonotype: Its antigen is unknown.

CCR7+ PD-1- TIGIT- cells were defined as stem-like memory CD8+ T cells (TSTEM). Density gradient separation was used to isolate peripheral blood mononuclear cells from healthy donor buffy coats. In the study, negative magnetic separation with EasySep or MojoSort CD8+ T cell isolation kits was used to enrich total CD8+ T cells. An RNeasy Mini Kit was used to extract total RNA from duplicate vials of some 150,000 sorted CD8+ T cells per subset. The PBMCs were used fresh or after being cryopreserved in fetal bovine serum with around 10% DMSO. CD8+ T cell subsets were sorted to purity by fluorescence-activated cell sorting on a FACSAria III.

Recombination linked TRBV28 to TRBJ1-5; no DNA is available, so the TRBD1 call from TCRdb remains unchecked. Sequencing input: CD8+ stem-like memory T cells (TSCM and TCM) sorted from PBMCs. Interpreted using the paper, the cell subset or site label stands for: stem-like memory CD8 T cells (TSTEM), CCR7+ PD-1- TIGIT-. The TCR was taken from a human donor in good health. CDR3 protein: CASSLGQGQPQHF.